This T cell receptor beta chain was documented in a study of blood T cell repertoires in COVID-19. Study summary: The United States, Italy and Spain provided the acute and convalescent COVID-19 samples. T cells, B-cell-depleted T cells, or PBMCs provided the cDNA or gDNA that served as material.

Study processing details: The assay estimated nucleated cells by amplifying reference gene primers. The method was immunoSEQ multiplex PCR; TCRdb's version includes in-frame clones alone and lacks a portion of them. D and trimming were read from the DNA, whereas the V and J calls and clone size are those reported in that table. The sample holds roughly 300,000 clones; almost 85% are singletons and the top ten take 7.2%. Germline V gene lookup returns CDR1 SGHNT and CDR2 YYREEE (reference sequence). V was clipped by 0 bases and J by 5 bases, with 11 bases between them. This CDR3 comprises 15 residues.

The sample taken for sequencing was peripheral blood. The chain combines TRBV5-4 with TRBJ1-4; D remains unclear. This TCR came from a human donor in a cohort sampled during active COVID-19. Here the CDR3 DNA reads TGTGCCAGCAGCTTGGCCAAACACCCGAATGAAAAACTGTTTTTT. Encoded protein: CASSLAKHPNEKLFF.